The entry below describes one T cell receptor beta chain. Its antigen is unknown. The V gene's germline CDR1 is MNHEY and CDR2 SMNVEV (reference sequence). The V and J ends lost 5 bases and 0 bases respectively, with 20 bases between them. The CDR3 consists of 18 residues. This sample is drawn from a study of OX40 agonist ivuxolimab in advanced cancers. Study-wide results and limits: Certain nonresponders additionally had low normalized T-cell clonal expansion.

The repertoire was sequenced with immunoSEQ multiplex PCR; TCRdb's copy has only in-frame clones and lacks some. This sample carries fewer than 30,000 clones, 88% of them seen once, and the ten largest clones take roughly 22%. Baseline, cycle 4 day 1, and cycle 7 day 1 were the blood sampling points. This sample comprised CD4+ or CD8+ T cells sorted from blood, obtained in a trial of the OX40 agonist ivuxolimab. The gene calls are TRBV27 and TRBJ2-1, with TRBD2 as a possible D gene (5 bases). The receptor comes from an adult with an advanced solid tumor such as melanoma, head and neck, liver or kidney cancer. The CDR3 DNA is TGTGCCAGCAGTCCCCTCCTACCAAGCGGAATCTCCTACAATGAGCAGTTCTTC. Translating gives CASSPLLPSGISYNEQFF.